This paragraph reports one T cell receptor (beta chain). Its antigen is currently unknown. Some clones are missing from TCRdb's copy, which holds only in-frame ones; the method was immunoSEQ multiplex PCR. The repertoire holds about 93,000 clones, with around 86% as singletons. The data belong to a study of T cell responses to AZD1222 COVID-19 vaccine. Study-wide results and limits: Donors in the cohort were predominantly white British and more often female, and clonal diversity was possibly underestimated. No day 14 peak samples; only post-peak repertoires were characterized.

Germline assignment: CDR1 SGHRS and CDR2 YFSETQ. This CDR3 is 15 amino acids long. Trimming pared 4 bases from V and 6 bases from J, leaving 19 bases between. Material: peripheral blood, obtained on day 0 of AZD1222 vaccination. This chain links TRBV5-1 with TRBJ1-1; D is possibly TRBD1 (5 bases). This receptor was taken from an adult in good health. CDR3 sequence reads: CASSPFGQGRPEAFF. Written as DNA, the CDR3 is TGCGCCAGCAGCCCCTTCGGACAAGGGCGCCCTGAAGCTTTCTTT.